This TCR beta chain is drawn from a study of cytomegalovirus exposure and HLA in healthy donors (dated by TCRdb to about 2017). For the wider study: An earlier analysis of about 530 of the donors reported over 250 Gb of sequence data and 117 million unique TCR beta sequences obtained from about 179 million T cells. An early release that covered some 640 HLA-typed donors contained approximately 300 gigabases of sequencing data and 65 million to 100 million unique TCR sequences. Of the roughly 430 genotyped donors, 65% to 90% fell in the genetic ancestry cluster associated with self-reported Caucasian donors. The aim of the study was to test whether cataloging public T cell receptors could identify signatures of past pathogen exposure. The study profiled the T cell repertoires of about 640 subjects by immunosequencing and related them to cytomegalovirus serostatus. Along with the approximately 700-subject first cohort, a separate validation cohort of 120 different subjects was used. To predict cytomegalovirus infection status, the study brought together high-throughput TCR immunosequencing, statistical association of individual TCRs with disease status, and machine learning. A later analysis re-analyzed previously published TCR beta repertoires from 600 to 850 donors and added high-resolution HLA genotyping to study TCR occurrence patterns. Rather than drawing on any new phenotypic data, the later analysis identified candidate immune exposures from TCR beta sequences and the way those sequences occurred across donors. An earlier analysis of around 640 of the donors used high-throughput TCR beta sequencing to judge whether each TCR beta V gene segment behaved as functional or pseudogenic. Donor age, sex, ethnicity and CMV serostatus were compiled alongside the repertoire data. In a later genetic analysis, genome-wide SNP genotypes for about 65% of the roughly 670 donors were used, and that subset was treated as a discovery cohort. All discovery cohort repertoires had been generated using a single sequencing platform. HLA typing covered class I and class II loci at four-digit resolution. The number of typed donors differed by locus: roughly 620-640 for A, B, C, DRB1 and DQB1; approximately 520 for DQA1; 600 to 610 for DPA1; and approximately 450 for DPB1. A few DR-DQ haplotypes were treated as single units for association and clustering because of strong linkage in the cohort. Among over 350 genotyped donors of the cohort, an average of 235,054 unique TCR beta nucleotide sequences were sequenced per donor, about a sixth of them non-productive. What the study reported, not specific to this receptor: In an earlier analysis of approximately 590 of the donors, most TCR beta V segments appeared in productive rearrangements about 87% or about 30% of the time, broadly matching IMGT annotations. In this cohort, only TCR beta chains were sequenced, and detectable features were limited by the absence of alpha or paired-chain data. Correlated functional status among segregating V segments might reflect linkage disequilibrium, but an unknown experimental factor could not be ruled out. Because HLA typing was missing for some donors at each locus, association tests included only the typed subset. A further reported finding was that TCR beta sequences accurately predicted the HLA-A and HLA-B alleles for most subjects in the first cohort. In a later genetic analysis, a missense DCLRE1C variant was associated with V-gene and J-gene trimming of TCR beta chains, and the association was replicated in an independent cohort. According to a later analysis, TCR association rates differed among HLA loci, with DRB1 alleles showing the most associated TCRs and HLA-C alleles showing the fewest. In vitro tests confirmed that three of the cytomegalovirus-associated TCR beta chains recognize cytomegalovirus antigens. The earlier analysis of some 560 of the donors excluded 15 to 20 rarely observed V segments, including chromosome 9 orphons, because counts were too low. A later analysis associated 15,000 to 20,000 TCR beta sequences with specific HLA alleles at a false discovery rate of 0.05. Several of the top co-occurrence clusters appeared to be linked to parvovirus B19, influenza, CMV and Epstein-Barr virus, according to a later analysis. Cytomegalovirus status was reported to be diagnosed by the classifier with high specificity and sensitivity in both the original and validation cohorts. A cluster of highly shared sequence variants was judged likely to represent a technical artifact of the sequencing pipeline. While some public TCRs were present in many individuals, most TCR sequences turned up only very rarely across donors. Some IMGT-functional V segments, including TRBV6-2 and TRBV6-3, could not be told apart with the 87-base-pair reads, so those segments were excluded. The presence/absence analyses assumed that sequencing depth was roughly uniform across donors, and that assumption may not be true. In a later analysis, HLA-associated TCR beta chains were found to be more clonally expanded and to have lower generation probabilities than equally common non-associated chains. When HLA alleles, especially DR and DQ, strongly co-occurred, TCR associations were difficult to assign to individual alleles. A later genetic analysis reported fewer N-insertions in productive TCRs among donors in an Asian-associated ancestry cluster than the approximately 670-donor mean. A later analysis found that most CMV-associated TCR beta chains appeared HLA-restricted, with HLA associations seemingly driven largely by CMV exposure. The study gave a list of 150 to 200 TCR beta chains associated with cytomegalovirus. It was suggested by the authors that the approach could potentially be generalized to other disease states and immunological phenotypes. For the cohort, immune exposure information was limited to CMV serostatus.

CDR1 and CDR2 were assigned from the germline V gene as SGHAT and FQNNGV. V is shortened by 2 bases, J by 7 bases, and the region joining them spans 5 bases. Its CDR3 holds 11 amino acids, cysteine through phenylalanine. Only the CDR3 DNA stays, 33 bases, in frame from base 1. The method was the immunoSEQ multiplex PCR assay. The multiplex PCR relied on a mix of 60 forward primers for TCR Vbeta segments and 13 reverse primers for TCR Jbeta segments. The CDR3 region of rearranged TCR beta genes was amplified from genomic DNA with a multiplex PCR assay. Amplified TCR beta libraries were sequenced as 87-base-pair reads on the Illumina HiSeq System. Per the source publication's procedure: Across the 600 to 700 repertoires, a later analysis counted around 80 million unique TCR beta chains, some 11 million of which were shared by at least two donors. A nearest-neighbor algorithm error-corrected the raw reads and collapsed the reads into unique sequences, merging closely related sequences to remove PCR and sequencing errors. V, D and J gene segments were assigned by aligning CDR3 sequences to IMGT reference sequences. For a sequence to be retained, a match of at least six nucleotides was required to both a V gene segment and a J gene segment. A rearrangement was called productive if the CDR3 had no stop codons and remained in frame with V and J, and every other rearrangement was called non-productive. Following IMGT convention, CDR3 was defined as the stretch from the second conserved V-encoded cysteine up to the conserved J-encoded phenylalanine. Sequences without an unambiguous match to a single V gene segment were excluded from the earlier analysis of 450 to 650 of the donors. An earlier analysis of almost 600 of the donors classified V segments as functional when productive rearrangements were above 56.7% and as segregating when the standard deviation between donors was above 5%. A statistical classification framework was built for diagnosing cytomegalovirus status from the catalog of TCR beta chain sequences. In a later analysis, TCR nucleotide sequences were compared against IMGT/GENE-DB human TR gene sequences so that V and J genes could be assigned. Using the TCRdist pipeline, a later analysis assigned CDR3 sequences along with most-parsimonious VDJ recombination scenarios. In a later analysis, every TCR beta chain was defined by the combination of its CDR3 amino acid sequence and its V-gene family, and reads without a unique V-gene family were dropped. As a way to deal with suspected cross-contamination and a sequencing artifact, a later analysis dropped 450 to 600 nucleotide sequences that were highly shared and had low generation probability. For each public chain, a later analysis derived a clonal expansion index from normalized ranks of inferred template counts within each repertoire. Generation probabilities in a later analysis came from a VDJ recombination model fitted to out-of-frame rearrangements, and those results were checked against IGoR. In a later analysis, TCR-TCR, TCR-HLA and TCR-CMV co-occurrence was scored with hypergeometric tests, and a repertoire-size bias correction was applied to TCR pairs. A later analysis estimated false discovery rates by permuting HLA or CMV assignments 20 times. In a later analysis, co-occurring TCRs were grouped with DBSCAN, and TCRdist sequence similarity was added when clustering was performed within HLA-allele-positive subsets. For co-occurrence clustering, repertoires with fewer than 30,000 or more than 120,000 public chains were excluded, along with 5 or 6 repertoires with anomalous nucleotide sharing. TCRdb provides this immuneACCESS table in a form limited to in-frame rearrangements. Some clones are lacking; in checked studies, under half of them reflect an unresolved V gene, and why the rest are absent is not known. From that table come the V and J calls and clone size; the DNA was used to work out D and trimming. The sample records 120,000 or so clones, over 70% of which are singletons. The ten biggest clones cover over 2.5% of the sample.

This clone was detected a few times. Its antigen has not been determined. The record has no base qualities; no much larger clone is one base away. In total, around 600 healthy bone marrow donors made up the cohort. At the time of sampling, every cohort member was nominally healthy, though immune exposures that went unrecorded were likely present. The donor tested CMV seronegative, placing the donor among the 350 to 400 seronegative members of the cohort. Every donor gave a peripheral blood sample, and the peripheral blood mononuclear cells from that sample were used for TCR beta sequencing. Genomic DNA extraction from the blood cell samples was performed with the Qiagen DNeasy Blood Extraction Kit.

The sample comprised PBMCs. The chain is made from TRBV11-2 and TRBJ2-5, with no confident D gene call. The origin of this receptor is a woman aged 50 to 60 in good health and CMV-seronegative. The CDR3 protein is CASSLPGTQYF. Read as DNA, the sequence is TGTGCCAGCAGCTTACCGGGGACCCAGTACTTC.